This T cell receptor (beta chain) is drawn from a study of cytotoxic CD8 clonotypes in ibrutinib-treated CLL. Overall study context: Across samples, productive templates numbered about 240,000 and productive rearrangements reached 80,000 to 95,000 on average. Study-level points and caveats: Pretreatment clonality was elevated relative to age-matched healthy donors and paralleled circulating CD8+ T-cell counts.

TCRdb's copy holds only in-frame clones and misses some; the assay was immunoSEQ multiplex PCR. The table has 150,000 or so clones, roughly 90% seen once. The V gene's germline CDR1 is SEHNR and CDR2 FQNEAQ (reference sequence). With 1 base clipped from V and 6 bases from J, the junction kept 10 bases outside the gene matches. The CDR3 is made up of 17 amino acids. Concerning this clone itself: Antigen unknown.

The V and J genes are TRBV7-9 and TRBJ2-3, with 10 bases lining up with TRBD2. This material consisted of PBMCs, taken at disease progression, from a patient treated with ibrutinib. This clonotype was sampled from a human donor with chronic lymphocytic leukemia. The CDR3 loop is CASSLEAGTSVPDTQYF. CDR3 nucleotides: TGTGCCAGCAGCTTAGAGGCCGGGACTAGCGTTCCCGATACGCAGTATTTT.